The entry below describes one T cell receptor beta chain. The sample is drawn from a study of OX40 agonist ivuxolimab in advanced cancers. The wider study: Every patient in dose escalation had hepatocellular carcinoma, melanoma, renal cell or head and neck cancer. Three patients responded partially, comprising one with hepatocellular carcinoma and two with cutaneous melanoma.

Repertoires were generated with immunoSEQ multiplex PCR, while TCRdb's copy carries only in-frame clones and drops some. This table holds some 25,000 clones, 70% to 90% found once. Germline lookup yields CDR1 MDHEN and CDR2 SYDVKM. This CDR3 contains 15 residues. The V end lost 6 bases, the J end lost 2 bases, and 15 bases lay between the germline ends. This chain connects TRBV28 to TRBJ2-3; either TRBD1 or TRBD2 may fit D (5 bases each). This clonotype was sampled from an adult with an advanced solid tumor such as melanoma, head and neck, liver or kidney cancer. The sequencing here drew on CD4+ or CD8+ T cells sorted from blood, taken in a trial of the OX40 agonist ivuxolimab. CDR3: CASSIISGPTDTQYF. The CDR3 DNA reads TGTGCCAGCAGCATTATTTCGGGGCCCACAGATACGCAGTATTTT. The whole variable domain, filled in from reference TRBV28 and TRBJ2-3, reads DVKVTQSSRYLVKRTGEKVFLECVQDMDHENMFWYRQDPGLGLRLIYFSYDVKMKEKGDIPEGYSVSREKKERFSLILESASTNQTSMYLCASSIISGPTDTQYFGPGTRLTVL.